The TCR beta chain described here comes from a study of cytomegalovirus exposure and HLA in healthy donors. Notes on the study in general: An apparent linkage of common viral pathogens to several of the most significant clusters emerged in a later analysis. Further analysis, carried out later, found HLA-associated TCR beta chains more clonally expanded than equally common other chains.

The primer mix had 60 Vbeta and 13 Jbeta primers. Per the authors' pipeline: Later analysis identified around 85 million unique TCR beta chains, approximately 11 million shared. Clones were sequenced by immunoSEQ multiplex PCR, and TCRdb holds only the in-frame ones, with some missing. V and J calls and clone size follow that table, whereas D and trimming were derived from the DNA. The sample shows 130,000 or so clones, about three quarters of them seen only once. As to this clone: Its antigen is unidentified.

Germline values: CDR1 SNHLY, CDR2 FYNNEI. V dropped 3 bases and J dropped 10 bases, with 16 bases sitting between them. The CDR3 consists of 15 residues. Sequencing used PBMCs. This receptor was taken from a middle-aged man in good health and CMV-seronegative. The V call is TRBV2, the J call TRBJ1-6; perhaps TRBD1 as D (6 bases). The CDR3 region has the DNA TGTGCCAGCAGTGACTCCGGGACACCGATCTCACCCCTCCACTTT. Its translation: CASSDSGTPISPLHF.